The clone carrying this T cell receptor beta chain came up many times. Its antigen is not known. The sequenced fragment ends 3 residues before the CDR3 boundary, so the rest is inferred from the germline J gene. Blood samples were heparinized, about 5 to 8 ml per donor. After removal of 3 bases from V and 5 bases from J, the junction contained 8 bases not matched to a gene. The CDR3 contains 14 residues. CDR1 and CDR2 (germline): DFQATT, SNEGSKA (reference sequence). This sample was taken from a study of T cell clonality in common variable immunodeficiency. General observations from the study: Fewer deletions and N-nucleotide insertions were reportedly seen in common variable immunodeficiency TCR beta sequences. Authors noted CVID clonality's cause needs subpopulation repertoire sequencing.

Control and CVID samples contributed equal amounts of genomic DNA. Produced via immunoSEQ multiplex PCR; TCRdb's table is partial and in-frame only. The sample presents about 52,000 clones, none singletons. The rearrangement joins TRBV20-1 to TRBJ1-1; 8 bases line up with TRBD1. The TCR comes from a person aged 18 to 75 in good health. The sequencing input was peripheral blood mononuclear cells. The covered CDR3 bases are TGCAGTGCTAGGTCGCAGGGGGCGAAAACTGAA. As protein: CSARSQGAKTE. From start to end, the CDR3 is CSARSQGAKTEAFF.